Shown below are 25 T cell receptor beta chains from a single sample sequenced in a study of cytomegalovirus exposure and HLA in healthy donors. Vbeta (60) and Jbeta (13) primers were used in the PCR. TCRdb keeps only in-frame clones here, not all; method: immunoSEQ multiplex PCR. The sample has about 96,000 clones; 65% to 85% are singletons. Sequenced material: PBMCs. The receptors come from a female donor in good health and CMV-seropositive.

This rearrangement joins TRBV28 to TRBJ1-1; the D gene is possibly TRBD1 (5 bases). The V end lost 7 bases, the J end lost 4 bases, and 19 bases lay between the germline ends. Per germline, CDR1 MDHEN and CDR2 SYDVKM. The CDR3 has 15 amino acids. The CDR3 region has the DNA TGTGCCAGCAACGACCCCACGGGGGTCGGCACTGAAGCTTTCTTT. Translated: CASNDPTGVGTEAFF.

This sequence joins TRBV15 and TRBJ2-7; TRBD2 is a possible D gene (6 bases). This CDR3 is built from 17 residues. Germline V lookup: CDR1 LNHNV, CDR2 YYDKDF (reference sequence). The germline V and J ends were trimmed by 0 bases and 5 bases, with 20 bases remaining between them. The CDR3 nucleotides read TGTGCCACCAGCAGAGATCGCGCTGGGGGGTGGCAGAACGAGCAGTACTTC. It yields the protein CATSRDRAGGWQNEQYF.

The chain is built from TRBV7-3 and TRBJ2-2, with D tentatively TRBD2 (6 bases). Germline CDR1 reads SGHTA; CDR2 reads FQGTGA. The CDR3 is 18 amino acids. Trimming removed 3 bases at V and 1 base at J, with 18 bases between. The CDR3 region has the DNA TGTGCCAGCAGCTTGGGAGGCCCGAAGGTCGGGAACACCGGGGAGCTGTTTTTT. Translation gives CASSLGGPKVGNTGELFF.

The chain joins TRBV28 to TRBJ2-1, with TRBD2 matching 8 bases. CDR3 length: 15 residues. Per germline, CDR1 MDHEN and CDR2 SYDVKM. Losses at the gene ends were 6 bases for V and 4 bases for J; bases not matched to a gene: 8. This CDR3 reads CASRLAGLPYNEQFF. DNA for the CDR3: TGTGCCAGCAGGTTAGCGGGATTACCATACAATGAGCAGTTCTTC.

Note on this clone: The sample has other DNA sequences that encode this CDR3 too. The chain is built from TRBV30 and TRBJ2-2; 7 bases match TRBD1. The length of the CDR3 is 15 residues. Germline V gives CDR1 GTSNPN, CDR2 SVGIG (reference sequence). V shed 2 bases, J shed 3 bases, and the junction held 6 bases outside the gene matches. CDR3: CAWSRGLGDTGELFF. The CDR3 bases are TGTGCCTGGAGTAGGGGGCTCGGGGACACCGGGGAGCTGTTTTTT.

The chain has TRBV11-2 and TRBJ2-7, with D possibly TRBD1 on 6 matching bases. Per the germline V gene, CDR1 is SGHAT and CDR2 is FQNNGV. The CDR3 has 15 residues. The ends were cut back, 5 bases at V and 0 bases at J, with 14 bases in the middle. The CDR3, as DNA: TGTGCCAGCAGCGAGGTGAGGGACACCTCCTACGAGCAGTACTTC. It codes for CASSEVRDTSYEQYF.

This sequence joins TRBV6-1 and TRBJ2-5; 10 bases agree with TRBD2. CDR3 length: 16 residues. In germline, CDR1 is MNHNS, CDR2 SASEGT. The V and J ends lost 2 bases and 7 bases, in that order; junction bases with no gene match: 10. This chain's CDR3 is CASSENPSGREVTQYF. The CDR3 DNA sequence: TGTGCCAGCAGTGAAAACCCTAGCGGGAGAGAGGTGACCCAGTACTTC.

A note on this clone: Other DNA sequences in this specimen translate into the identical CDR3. The chain's CDR3 is CASSQDPGRGNTIYF. The CDR3 DNA reads TGCGCCAGCAGCCAAGATCCGGGGAGGGGAAACACCATATATTTT. The chain is built from TRBV4-3 and TRBJ1-3, with D unresolved. The CDR3 is made up of 15 amino acids. Between the trimmed V and J ends, which lost 0 bases and 4 bases, there was a span of 10 bases. Germline-derived CDR1 and CDR2 are LGHNA and YSLEER.

The CDR3 here is CASRYSITGKEQYF. The CDR3 DNA reads TGTGCCAGCAGATACTCGATAACAGGGAAGGAGCAGTACTTC. The chain joins TRBV2 to TRBJ2-5, with D perhaps matching TRBD1 (6 bases). The CDR3 has 14 amino acids. Trimming removed 6 bases from V and 11 bases from J, with 22 bases in between. Germline CDR1 is SNHLY and CDR2 is FYNNEI. Complete variable domain (other parts from reference TRBV2 and TRBJ2-5): EPEVTQTPSHQVTQMGQEVILRCVPISNHLYFYWYRQILGQKVEFLVSFYNNEISEKSEIFDDQFSVERPDGSNFTLKIRSTKLEDSAMYFCASRYSITGKEQYFGPGTRLLVL.

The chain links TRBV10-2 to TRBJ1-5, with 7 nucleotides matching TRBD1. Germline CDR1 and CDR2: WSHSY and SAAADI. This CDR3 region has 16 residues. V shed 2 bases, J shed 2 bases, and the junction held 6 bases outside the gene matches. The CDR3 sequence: CASSEATGVGNQPQHF. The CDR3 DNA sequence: TGCGCCAGCAGTGAGGCTACAGGGGTGGGCAATCAGCCCCAGCATTTT.

The CDR3 DNA reads TGCAGCATTGGCCCCTCTGAGGGCCAGCCCCAGCATTTT. Protein: CSIGPSEGQPQHF. V is TRBV29-1 and J is TRBJ1-5, with D hard to call. Trimming left V 8 bases short and J 7 bases short, with 18 bases between. Germline lookup yields CDR1 SQVTM and CDR2 ANQGSEA. The CDR3 has 13 residues.

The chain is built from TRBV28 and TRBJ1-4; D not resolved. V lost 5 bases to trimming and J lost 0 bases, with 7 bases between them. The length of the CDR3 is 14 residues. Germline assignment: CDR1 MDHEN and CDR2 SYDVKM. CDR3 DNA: TGTGCCAGCAGTGAGGTCCCAACTAATGAAAAACTGTTTTTT. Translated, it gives CASSEVPTNEKLFF.

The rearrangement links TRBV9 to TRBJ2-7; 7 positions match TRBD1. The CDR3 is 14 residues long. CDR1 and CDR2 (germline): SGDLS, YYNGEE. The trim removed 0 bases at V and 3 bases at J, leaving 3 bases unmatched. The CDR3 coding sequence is TGTGCCAGCAGCGTAGGGGCAGGGGGCTACGAGCAGTACTTC. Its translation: CASSVGAGGYEQYF.

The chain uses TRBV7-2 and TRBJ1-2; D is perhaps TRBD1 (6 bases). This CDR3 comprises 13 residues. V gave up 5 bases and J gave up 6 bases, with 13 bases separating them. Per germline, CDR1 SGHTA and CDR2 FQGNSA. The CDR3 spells CASSTTGYDGYTF. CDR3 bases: TGTGCCAGCAGCACCACAGGGTACGATGGCTACACCTTC.

The CDR3 sequence is CASSFVTSDGGQYF. The CDR3 DNA reads as TGCGCCAGCAGCTTCGTTACTAGCGATGGAGGGCAGTACTTC. V is TRBV5-1 and J is TRBJ2-7; TRBD2 agrees at 7 bases. The CDR3 covers 14 residues. Germline CDR1 reads SGHRS; CDR2 reads YFSETQ. After removal of 2 bases from V and 9 bases from J, the junction contained 11 bases not matched to a gene.

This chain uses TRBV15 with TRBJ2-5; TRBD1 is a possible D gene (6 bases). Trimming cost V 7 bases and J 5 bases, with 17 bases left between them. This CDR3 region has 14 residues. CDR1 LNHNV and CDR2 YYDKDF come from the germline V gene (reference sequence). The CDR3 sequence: CATTPDRISETQYF. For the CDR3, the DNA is TGTGCCACCACACCTGACAGGATCTCGGAGACCCAGTACTTC.

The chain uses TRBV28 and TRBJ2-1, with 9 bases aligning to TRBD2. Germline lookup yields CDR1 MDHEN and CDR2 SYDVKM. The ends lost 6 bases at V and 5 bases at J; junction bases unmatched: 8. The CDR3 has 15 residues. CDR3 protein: CASSNTGTSNNEQFF. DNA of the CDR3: TGTGCCAGCAGCAATACCGGGACTAGCAACAATGAGCAGTTCTTC.

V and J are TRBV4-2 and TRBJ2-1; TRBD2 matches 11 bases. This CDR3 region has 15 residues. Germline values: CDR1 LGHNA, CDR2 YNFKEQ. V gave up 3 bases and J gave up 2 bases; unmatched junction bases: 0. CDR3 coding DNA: TGTGCCAGCAGCCAGGGACTAGCGGCCTACAATGAGCAGTTCTTC. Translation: CASSQGLAAYNEQFF.

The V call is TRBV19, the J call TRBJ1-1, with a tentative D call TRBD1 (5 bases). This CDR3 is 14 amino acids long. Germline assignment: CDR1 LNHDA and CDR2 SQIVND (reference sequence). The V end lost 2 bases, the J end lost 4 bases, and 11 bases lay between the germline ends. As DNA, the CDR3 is TGTGCCAGTAGTATAACGGGTGGGGCCACTGAAGCTTTCTTT. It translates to CASSITGGATEAFF. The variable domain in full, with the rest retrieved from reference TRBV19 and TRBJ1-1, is DGGITQSPKYLFRKEGQNVTLSCEQNLNHDAMYWYRQDPGQGLRLIYYSQIVNDFQKGDIAEGYSVSREKKESFPLTVTSAQKNPTAFYLCASSITGGATEAFFGQGTRLTVV.

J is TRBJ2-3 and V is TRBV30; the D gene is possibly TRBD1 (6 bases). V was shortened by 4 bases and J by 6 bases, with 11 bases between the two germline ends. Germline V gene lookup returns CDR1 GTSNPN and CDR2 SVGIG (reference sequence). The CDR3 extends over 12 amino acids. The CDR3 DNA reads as TGTGCCTGGACCACAGGGAGCGATACGCAGTATTTT. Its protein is CAWTTGSDTQYF.

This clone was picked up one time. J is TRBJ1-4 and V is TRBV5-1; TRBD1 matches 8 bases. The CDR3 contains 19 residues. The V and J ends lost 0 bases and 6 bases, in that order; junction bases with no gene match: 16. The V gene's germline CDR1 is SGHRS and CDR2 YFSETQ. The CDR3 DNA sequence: TGCGCCAGCAGCTTGGCCGGCAGGGGGCGCCGGGACGGGGATGAAAAACTGTTTTTT. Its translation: CASSLAGRGRRDGDEKLFF.

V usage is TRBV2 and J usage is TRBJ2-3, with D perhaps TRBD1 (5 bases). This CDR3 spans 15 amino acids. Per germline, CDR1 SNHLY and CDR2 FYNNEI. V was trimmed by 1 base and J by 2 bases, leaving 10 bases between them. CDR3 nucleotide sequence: TGTGCCAGCAGTGAAGGGGCAGGGAACACAGATACGCAGTATTTT. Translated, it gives CASSEGAGNTDTQYF.

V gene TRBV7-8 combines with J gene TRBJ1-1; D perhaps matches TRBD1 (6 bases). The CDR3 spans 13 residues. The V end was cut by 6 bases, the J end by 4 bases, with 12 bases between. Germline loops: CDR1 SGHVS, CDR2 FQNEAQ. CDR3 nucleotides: TGTGCCAGCAGGCCCCGGGACACCACTGAAGCTTTCTTT. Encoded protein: CASRPRDTTEAFF.

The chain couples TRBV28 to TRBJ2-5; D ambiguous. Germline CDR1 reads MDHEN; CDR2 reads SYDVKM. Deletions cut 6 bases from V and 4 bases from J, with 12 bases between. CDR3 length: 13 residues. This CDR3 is CASRGDAAETQYF. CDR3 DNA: TGTGCCAGCAGAGGAGATGCGGCAGAGACCCAGTACTTC.

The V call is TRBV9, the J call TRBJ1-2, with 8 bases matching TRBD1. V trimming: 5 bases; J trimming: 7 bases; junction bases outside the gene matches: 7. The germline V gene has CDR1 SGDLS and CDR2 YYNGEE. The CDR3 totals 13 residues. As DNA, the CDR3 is TGTGCCAGCAGTGCAGGGGGCATGTTTGGCTACACCTTC. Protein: CASSAGGMFGYTF.